This T cell receptor (beta chain) is drawn from a study of T cells after yellow fever vaccination. Remarks on this clonotype: What it binds is unknown.

TCRdb redid the calling of the 5' RACE reads with MiXCR, one entry per CDR3 protein. The table lists 300,000 to 350,000 distinct CDR3 sequences, 3.5% to 4.5% of them singletons. Study observations and caveats: Post-booster repertoires again held most primary-vaccination clones (approximately 96% CD4, roughly 89% CD8). Abundant clonotypes from the bulk population could get into FACS-sorted repertoires as contaminants.

The CDR3 has 14 amino acids. The trim removed 6 bases at V and 3 bases at J, leaving 4 bases unmatched. In germline, CDR1 is MDHEN, CDR2 SYDVKM. The sequence came from a man between 18 and 29 years old who received the YFV17D yellow fever vaccine. The chain has TRBV28 and TRBJ2-7; 11 nucleotides agree with TRBD1. Sequencing was performed on PBMCs, taken 15 days after the yellow fever booster vaccination. The CDR3 DNA reads as TGTGCCAGCAGGGGGACAGGGGGGTACTACGAGCAGTACGTC. Translation gives CASRGTGGYYEQYV.